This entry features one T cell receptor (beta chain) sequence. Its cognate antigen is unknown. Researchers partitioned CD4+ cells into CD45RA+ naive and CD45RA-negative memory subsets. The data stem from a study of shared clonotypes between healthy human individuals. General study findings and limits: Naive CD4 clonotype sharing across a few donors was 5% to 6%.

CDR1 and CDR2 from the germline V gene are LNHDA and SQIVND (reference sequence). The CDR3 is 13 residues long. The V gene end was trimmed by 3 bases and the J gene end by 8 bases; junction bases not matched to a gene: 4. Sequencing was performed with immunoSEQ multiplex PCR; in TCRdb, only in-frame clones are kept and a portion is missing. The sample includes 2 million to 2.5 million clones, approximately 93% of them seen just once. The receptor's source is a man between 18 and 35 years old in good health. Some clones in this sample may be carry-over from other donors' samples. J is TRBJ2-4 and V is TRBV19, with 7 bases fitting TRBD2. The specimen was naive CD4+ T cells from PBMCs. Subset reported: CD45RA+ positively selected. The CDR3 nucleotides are TGTGCCAGTAGTATCCGGGGGGTCGACATTCAGTACTTC. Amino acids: CASSIRGVDIQYF.